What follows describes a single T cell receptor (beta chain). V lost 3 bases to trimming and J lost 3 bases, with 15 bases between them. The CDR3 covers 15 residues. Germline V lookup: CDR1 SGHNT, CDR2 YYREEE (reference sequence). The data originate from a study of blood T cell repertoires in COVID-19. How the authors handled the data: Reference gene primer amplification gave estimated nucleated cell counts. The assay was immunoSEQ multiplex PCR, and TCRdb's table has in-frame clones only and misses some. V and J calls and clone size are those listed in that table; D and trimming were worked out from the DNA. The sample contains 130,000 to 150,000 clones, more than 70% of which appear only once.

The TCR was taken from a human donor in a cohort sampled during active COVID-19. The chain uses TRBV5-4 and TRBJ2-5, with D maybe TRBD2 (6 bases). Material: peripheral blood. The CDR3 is CASSSPNRGKETQYF. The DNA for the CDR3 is TGTGCCAGCAGCTCCCCCAATCGGGGGAAAGAGACCCAGTACTTC.